The clone carrying this TCR beta chain appeared a few times. The record originates from a study of blood T cell repertoires in COVID-19. Libraries were prepared by immunoSEQ multiplex PCR; TCRdb keeps only in-frame clonotypes and omits some of them. The table lists a few hundred thousand clones, 88% of them singletons. J gave up 1 base and V 6 bases, and 7 bases lay outside the gene matches. The germline gives CDR1 LNHDA, CDR2 SQIVND (reference sequence). The CDR3 consists of 15 residues. Sequencing input: PBMCs or T cells enriched from blood (not recorded which). The chain couples TRBV19 to TRBJ1-1, with 8 bases identical to TRBD1. The clonotype originates from a man aged 30 to 39 who had recovered from COVID-19. The CDR3 sequence: CASRPRGQGNTEAFF. DNA for the CDR3: TGTGCCAGTAGACCCAGGGGGCAGGGGAACACTGAAGCTTTCTTT.